Described below is a single T cell receptor (beta chain) sequence and its context. Individuals aged roughly 18 to 95 years were recruited from 20 to 25 US areas. Authors' analysis steps: Estimates of nucleated cell counts were drawn from the amplification of reference gene primers. Sequencing was performed with immunoSEQ multiplex PCR; in TCRdb, only in-frame clones are kept and a portion is missing. V, J and clone size are taken as reported in that table, and D and trimming were inferred from the DNA itself. The data show approximately 220,000 clones, roughly 84% seen once. Germline CDR1 and CDR2: GTSNPN and SVGIG (reference sequence). The CDR3 runs to 13 residues. V shed 2 bases, J shed 3 bases, and the junction held 2 bases outside the gene matches. These data come from a study of blood T cell repertoires in COVID-19.

Sequenced material: PBMCs or T cells enriched from blood (not recorded which). The source of this sequence is a middle-aged woman who had recovered from COVID-19. The chain is built from TRBV30 and TRBJ1-2; 8 bases match TRBD1. The DNA of the CDR3 is TGTGCCTGGAGTACACAGGGGGACTATGGCTACACCTTC. It encodes CAWSTQGDYGYTF.